Shown below are 18 T cell receptor beta chains from a single sample sequenced in a study of T cells in Graves' hyperthyroidism and ophthalmopathy. TCR beta CDR3 regions were amplified from RNA transcripts. A first-round RT-PCR of the TCR CDR3 used the HTBI primer set. TCRdb re-called the multiplex PCR reads with MiXCR, one entry per CDR3 protein. The table lists 500,000 to 800,000 distinct CDR3 sequences, 45% of them singletons. The sequenced sample consisted of peripheral blood or thyroid tissue (not recorded which). The receptors were sampled from an adult man with Graves' disease, either hyperthyroidism or ophthalmopathy (not recorded which).

V is TRBV7-8 and J is TRBJ1-5; D possibly corresponds to TRBD1 (6 bases). This CDR3 spans 16 amino acids. The V end lost 5 bases, the J end lost 2 bases, and 16 bases lay between the germline ends. Germline-derived CDR1 and CDR2 are SGHVS and FQNEAQ. CDR3 in DNA: TGTGCCAGCAGCCATGACCTGGACAGCCGCAATCAGCCCCAGCATTTT. This sequence encodes CASSHDLDSRNQPQHF.

This clonotype came up many times. The chain has TRBV29-1 and TRBJ1-6; 12 positions match TRBD1. The germline V gene has CDR1 SQVTM and CDR2 ANQGSEA. The CDR3 is made up of 14 amino acids. The trim removed 6 bases at V and 7 bases at J, leaving 4 bases unmatched. The CDR3 reads CSVGQGADNSPLHF. DNA of the CDR3: TGCAGCGTGGGACAGGGGGCAGACAATTCACCCCTCCACTTT.

CDR3 in DNA: TGTGCCAGCAGTGAATCGACAGGGGACGAGACCCAGTACTTC. Its protein product is CASSESTGDETQYF. The chain carries TRBV6-4 and TRBJ2-7, with TRBD1 matching over 8 bases. The better agreement between TRBJ2-5 and the DNA end casts doubt on the J call. CDR3 size: 14 residues. Germline V lookup: CDR1 MRHNA, CDR2 SNTAGT.

This clonotype was seen only a few times. The rearrangement uses TRBV20-1 and TRBJ1-3, with a possible D match to TRBD1 (5 bases). The V and J ends lost 1 base and 1 base respectively, with 11 bases between them. The CDR3 sequence is 15 residues long. Germline V lookup: CDR1 DFQATT, CDR2 SNEGSKA (reference sequence). CDR3 sequence: CSARGGGTSGNTIYF. CDR3 nucleotide sequence: TGCAGTGCTAGAGGCGGCGGGACTTCTGGAAACACCATATATTTT.

The gene calls are TRBV11-3 and TRBJ2-7, with 7 bases fitting TRBD1. CDR1 is SGHNT, CDR2 YENEEA, per germline. The CDR3 totals 13 residues. With V trimmed by 5 bases and J by 5 bases, 6 bases remained unmatched. This CDR3 is CASSMTGLHEQYF. CDR3 bases: TGTGCCAGCAGCATGACAGGGCTCCACGAGCAGTACTTC.

The genes are TRBV20-1 and TRBJ1-6; 11 nucleotides match TRBD1. The CDR3 runs to 18 residues. Germline-derived CDR1 and CDR2 are DFQATT and SNEGSKA (reference sequence). With V trimmed by 6 bases and J by 7 bases, 17 bases remained unmatched. The CDR3 here is CSAAATGQGAQRNSPLHF. The CDR3 DNA is TGCAGTGCAGCCGCTACCGGACAGGGGGCGCAGAGGAATTCACCCCTCCACTTT.

CDR3 DNA: TGTGCCAGCAGCGACCGGGACAGGGGTCAGCCCCAGCATTTT. This gives the protein CASSDRDRGQPQHF. This rearrangement joins TRBV5-8 to TRBJ1-5, with 10 bases aligning to TRBD1. With 4 bases clipped from V and 6 bases from J, the junction kept 4 bases outside the gene matches. The CDR3 totals 14 residues. CDR1 and CDR2 (germline): SGHTS, YDEGEE.

Many counts were recorded for this clonotype. The chain carries TRBV29-1 and TRBJ1-2; no clear D. Germline V gene data show CDR1 as SQVTM and CDR2 as ANQGSEA. CDR3 length: 12 amino acids. The V gene lost 3 bases and the J gene lost 3 bases, with 8 bases spanning the gap. CDR3 region: CSVDLVDYGYTF. The CDR3 DNA sequence: TGCAGCGTTGATCTGGTCGACTATGGCTACACCTTC. The variable domain in full, completed from reference TRBV29-1 and TRBJ1-2, reads SAVISQKPSRDICQRGTSLTIQCQVDSQVTMMFWYRQQPGQSLTLIATANQGSEATYESGFVIDKFPISRPNLTFSTLTVSNMSPEDSSIYLCSVDLVDYGYTFGSGTRLTVV.

V gene TRBV7-9 combines with J gene TRBJ1-1, with D uncertain. Germline lookup yields CDR1 SEHNR and CDR2 FQNEAQ (reference sequence). Trimming pared 5 bases from V and 0 bases from J, leaving 10 bases between. This CDR3 spans 14 amino acids. The CDR3 nucleotides read TGTGCCAGCAGCCAGCCCTTCATGAACACTGAAGCTTTCTTT. This translates into CASSQPFMNTEAFF.

This clonotype showed up many times. The chain joins TRBV9 to TRBJ1-1; tentatively, D is TRBD1 (6 bases). V shed 3 bases and J shed 3 bases, with 12 bases lying between them. The V gene's germline CDR1 is SGDLS and CDR2 YYNGEE. The CDR3 extends over 14 amino acids. The CDR3 is CASSDPGVDTEAFF. The CDR3 DNA sequence: TGTGCCAGCAGCGACCCAGGGGTAGACACTGAAGCTTTCTTT.

This clonotype was observed at least ten times. CDR3 coding DNA: TGTGCCATCAGTGGGGCAGGGGAGGGTTCACCCCTCCACTTT. Its translation: CAISGAGEGSPLHF. The chain carries TRBV10-3 and TRBJ1-6, with D tentatively TRBD1 (6 bases). The CDR3 loop spans 14 amino acids. The germline CDR1 and CDR2 sequences are ENHRY and SYGVKD. Trimming cost V 4 bases and J 9 bases, with 13 bases left between them.

This clonotype was observed a handful of times. The chain combines TRBV6-5 with TRBJ2-5; 8 bases line up with TRBD1. Germline V CDR1 and CDR2: MNHEY, SVGAGI. The J segment lost 5 bases and the V segment lost 4 bases, leaving 12 bases of the junction unmatched. CDR3 length equals 16 residues. CDR3: CASSSPGQASTETQYF. The CDR3 coding sequence is TGTGCCAGCAGTTCTCCGGGACAGGCCTCCACCGAGACCCAGTACTTC.

To note about this clonotype: A much larger clone is a single base away; this may be a read error. V gene TRBV7-8 combines with J gene TRBJ2-6; 9 bases line up with TRBD2. This CDR3 spans 17 amino acids. Germline values: CDR1 SGHVS, CDR2 FQNEAQ. CDR3 sequence reads: CASSLVLAGPGANGLTF. The CDR3, as DNA: TGTGCCAGCAGCTTAGTTCTAGCGGGACCCGGGGCCAACGGCCTGACTTTC.

The chain joins TRBV10-2 to TRBJ1-1; 7 bases match TRBD1. Germline lookup yields CDR1 WSHSY and CDR2 SAAADI. CDR3 size: 14 residues. J was trimmed by 6 bases and V by 4 bases; bases with no gene match: 8. The CDR3 sequence: CASSVTGNRPEAFF. As DNA, the CDR3 is TGCGCCAGCAGTGTGACAGGGAACAGACCTGAAGCTTTCTTT.

The chain links TRBV9 to TRBJ1-1; 7 nucleotides line up with TRBD1. Looked up from germline, CDR1 is SGDLS and CDR2 is YYNGEE. The CDR3 extends over 14 amino acids. V lost 0 bases and J lost 12; bases outside the gene matches: 11. CDR3 in DNA: TGTGCCAGCAGCGTAGAGATCGGGGACAGCGAAACTTTCTTT. Its translation: CASSVEIGDSETFF.

In its sample, this clonotype was seen a few times. This chain joins TRBV12-3 or TRBV12-4 and TRBJ1-6; 8 bases align to TRBD1. This CDR3 comprises 15 residues. V lost 8 bases to trimming and J lost 5 bases; unmatched junction nucleotides: 8. The CDR3 spells CASGPDRDHNSPLHF. For the CDR3, the DNA is TGTGCCAGCGGACCGGACAGGGATCATAATTCACCCCTCCACTTT.

Comment on this clonotype: A read error may be the cause here, since a much bigger clone is one base away. The rearrangement joins TRBV9 to TRBJ2-5; D is undetermined. Trimming left V 3 bases short and J 5 bases short, with 14 bases between. The germline V gene encodes CDR1 SGDLS and CDR2 YYNGEE. The CDR3 spans 14 residues. CDR3 coding DNA: TGTGCCAGCAGCGCAGATGCGTTCCGGGAGACCCAGTACTTC. It translates to CASSADAFRETQYF. The full variable domain, completed using reference TRBV9 and TRBJ2-5, is DSGVTQTPKHLITATGQRVTLRCSPRSGDLSVYWYQQSLDQGLQFLIQYYNGEERAKGNILERFSAQQFPDLHSELNLSSLELGDSALYFCASSADAFRETQYFGPGTRLLVL.

This clonotype was seen only once. The V and J genes are TRBV2 and TRBJ1-5; D possibly corresponds to TRBD1 (6 bases). The V gene lost 4 bases and the J gene lost 6 bases, with 13 bases spanning the gap. Germline lookup yields CDR1 SNHLY and CDR2 FYNNEI. The CDR3 spans 14 residues. This CDR3 reads CASSVGRGVQPQHF. The CDR3 DNA follows: TGTGCCAGCAGTGTTGGGAGGGGGGTTCAGCCCCAGCATTTT. Using reference TRBV2 and TRBJ1-5 for the parts outside the CDR3, the full variable domain is EPEVTQTPSHQVTQMGQEVILRCVPISNHLYFYWYRQILGQKVEFLVSFYNNEISEKSEIFDDQFSVERPDGSNFTLKIRSTKLEDSAMYFCASSVGRGVQPQHFGDGTRLSIL.